This T cell receptor (beta chain) comes out of a study of blood T cell repertoires in COVID-19. Across the study: Nucleic acid was either cDNA or gDNA, and it came from T cells, B-cell-depleted T cells, or PBMCs.

Profiled with immunoSEQ multiplex PCR; TCRdb holds only in-frame clones, not every one. The data hold around 380,000 clones, with 81% observed a single time. The V gene lost 4 bases and the J gene lost 0 bases, with 16 bases spanning the gap. In germline, CDR1 is KGHSH, CDR2 LQKENI. This CDR3 is 16 amino acids long. What was sequenced was peripheral blood. This receptor was identified in a human donor with acute or convalescent COVID-19. The donor label of this sample is uncertain. The V gene is TRBV18, the J gene TRBJ2-7; D is perhaps TRBD2 (6 bases). The CDR3 protein is CASSRGTGTSSYEQYF. CDR3 nucleotides: TGTGCCAGCTCACGTGGGACCGGGACTTCCTCCTACGAGCAGTACTTC.